This T cell receptor beta chain was captured by sequencing in a study of cytomegalovirus exposure and HLA in healthy donors. Study findings and constraints: DRB1 showed the most TCR associations and HLA-C the fewest in a later analysis, as rates varied by HLA locus. The study designated fewer than 200 TCR beta chains cytomegalovirus-associated. There were some public TCRs occurring in many donors, but most TCR sequences were rare.

Vbeta (60) and Jbeta (13) primers were used in the PCR. TCRdb's copy holds only in-frame clones and misses some; the assay was immunoSEQ multiplex PCR. The sample shows 190,000 or so clones, around three quarters of them seen only once. CDR1 SGHVS and CDR2 FQNEAQ come from the germline V gene. The V end was cut by 8 bases, the J end by 5 bases, with 16 bases between. This CDR3 comprises 13 residues. Turning to this clone: No antigen is known for it.

The TCR was taken from a boy younger than 18 in good health and CMV-seronegative. The chain recombines TRBV7-8 with TRBJ2-7; the D gene is possibly TRBD1 (8 bases). Material for sequencing was PBMCs. CDR3 region: CASRGAGGHEQYF. The CDR3 DNA reads as TGTGCCAGCCGGGGGGCAGGGGGCCACGAGCAGTACTTC.